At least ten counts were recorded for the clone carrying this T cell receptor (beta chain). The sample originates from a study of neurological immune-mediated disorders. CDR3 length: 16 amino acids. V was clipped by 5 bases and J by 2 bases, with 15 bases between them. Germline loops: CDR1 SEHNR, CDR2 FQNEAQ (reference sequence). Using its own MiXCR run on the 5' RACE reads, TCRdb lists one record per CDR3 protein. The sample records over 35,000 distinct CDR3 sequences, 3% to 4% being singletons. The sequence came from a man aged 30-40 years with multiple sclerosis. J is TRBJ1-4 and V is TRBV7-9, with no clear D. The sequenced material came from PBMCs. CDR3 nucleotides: TGTGCCAGCAGCCCCGACTCACCCGCGACTAATGAAAAACTGTTTTTT. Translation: CASSPDSPATNEKLFF. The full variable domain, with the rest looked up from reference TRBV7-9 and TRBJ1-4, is DTGVSQNPRHKITKRGQNVTFRCDPISEHNRLYWYRQTLGQGPEFLTYFQNEAQLEKSRLLSDRFSAERPKGSFSTLEIQRTEQGDSAMYLCASSPDSPATNEKLFFGSGTQLSVL.